The 25 T cell receptor beta chains listed next were all sequenced from one sample in a study of human CD8 memory T cell subsets. Libraries of TCR beta chains were produced by 5' RACE (UMI-labeled). TCRdb re-called the 5' RACE reads and gives one entry per CDR3 protein, without DNA. With 10,000 to 11,000 distinct CDR3 sequences in the sample, the ten largest clones hold roughly a sixth. What was sequenced was CD8+ T cells from PBMCs. These receptors originate from a human donor in good health.

V gene TRBV5-4 combines with J gene TRBJ2-7; TCRdb gives TRBD1 as the D gene, but with no DNA this cannot be confirmed. The CDR3 loop spans 15 amino acids. Per the germline V gene, CDR1 is SGHNT and CDR2 is YYREEE (reference sequence). The CDR3 is CASSQDRADSYEQYF.

J is TRBJ2-7 and V is TRBV10-3; without DNA, the TCRdb call of TRBD2 cannot be checked. CDR3 length equals 13 residues. The germline CDR1 and CDR2 sequences are ENHRY and SYGVKD. The CDR3 spells CATLPGASGEQYF.

The chain combines TRBV7-2 with TRBJ2-7; checking the TCRdb D call of TRBD2 is not possible without DNA. The CDR3 totals 14 residues. Germline loops: CDR1 SGHTA, CDR2 FQGNSA. The CDR3 reads CASSPGLARYEQYF.

This chain connects TRBV27 to TRBJ2-7; the D gene TCRdb calls, TRBD1, cannot be checked with no DNA. Germline assignment: CDR1 MNHEY and CDR2 SMNVEV (reference sequence). CDR3 length equals 15 residues. Here the CDR3 reads CATTRRDRGIYEQYF.

Considering frequency, this clonotype is medium-sized. The gene calls are TRBV5-4 and TRBJ2-3. Germline assignment: CDR1 SGHNT and CDR2 YYREEE (reference sequence). There are 12 residues in the CDR3. CDR3 sequence reads: CASSWGTDTQYF.

CDR3: CASSLAETYEQYF. This chain connects TRBV6-5 to TRBJ2-7; the D call from TCRdb, TRBD2, cannot be confirmed without DNA. CDR1 and CDR2 from the germline V gene are MNHEY and SVGAGI. There are 13 residues in the CDR3.

This chain links TRBV20-1 with TRBJ2-3; TCRdb's D call of TRBD2 is untestable without DNA. Germline CDR1 is DFQATT and CDR2 is SNEGSKA (reference sequence). CDR3 length: 15 residues. The CDR3 spells CSARGREGRTDTQYF.

This clonotype is classed as medium-sized by frequency. The chain uses TRBV9 and TRBJ2-7. The CDR3 is 14 amino acids. Germline CDR1 SGDLS, CDR2 YYNGEE. The CDR3 reads CASSVEGSSYEQYF.

The chain couples TRBV2 to TRBJ1-1; TCRdb proposes TRBD1, but this gene call is untestable without DNA. The CDR3 length is 12 residues. Germline V gene lookup returns CDR1 SNHLY and CDR2 FYNNEI. The CDR3 region is CASNRWNTEAFF.

V is TRBV7-8 and J is TRBJ2-3; TCRdb designates TRBD1, a call that cannot be tested without DNA. Germline V lookup: CDR1 SGHVS, CDR2 FQNEAQ. CDR3 size: 17 residues. The CDR3 loop is CASSFTQDAASTDTQYF.

This sequence joins TRBV4-1 and TRBJ2-3; absent DNA, TCRdb's TRBD2 call cannot be checked. This CDR3 is built from 16 residues. CDR1 and CDR2 from the germline V gene are MGHRA and YSYEKL. CDR3 protein: CASSQRDLGATDTQYF.

The chain combines TRBV4-1 with TRBJ2-7; TCRdb indicates TRBD2, and absent DNA this call remains unverified. Germline CDR1 and CDR2: MGHRA and YSYEKL. The CDR3 spans 14 residues. The CDR3 protein is CASSQDTSVYEQYF.

The V gene is TRBV4-1, the J gene TRBJ2-7; TCRdb's D gene call, TRBD1, goes unchecked for lack of DNA. Germline V gives CDR1 MGHRA, CDR2 YSYEKL. This CDR3 spans 16 amino acids. The CDR3 sequence is CASSQTSGQGSYEQYF.

This chain connects TRBV5-1 to TRBJ1-1; no DNA is available, so the TRBD1 call from TCRdb remains unchecked. There are 15 residues in the CDR3. Germline V gene sequence: CDR1 SGHRS, CDR2 YFSETQ. CDR3 residues: CASSNRERGNTEAFF. Looking up the rest from reference TRBV5-1 and TRBJ1-1 gives the full variable domain: KAGVTQTPRYLIKTRGQQVTLSCSPISGHRSVSWYQQTPGQGLQFLFEYFSETQRNKGNFPGRFSGRQFSNSRSEMNVSTLELGDSALYLCASSNRERGNTEAFFGQGTRLTVV.

The chain employs TRBV2 and TRBJ2-1; the TRBD2 assignment by TCRdb is unverifiable without DNA. The CDR3 sequence is 15 residues long. The germline V gene has CDR1 SNHLY and CDR2 FYNNEI. The CDR3 reads CASSEVGTMLDEQFF.

By frequency, this clonotype registers medium-sized. The chain carries TRBV29-1 and TRBJ1-3. CDR1 is SQVTM and CDR2 is ANQGSEA in the germline V gene. This CDR3 is built from 14 residues. CDR3 sequence: CSVVTASSGNTIYF.

The chain has TRBV4-1 and TRBJ1-2; TCRdb's D gene call, TRBD1, goes unchecked for lack of DNA. The CDR3 totals 16 residues. Germline lookup yields CDR1 MGHRA and CDR2 YSYEKL. The chain's CDR3 is CASSQFPGTANYGYTF.

The chain links TRBV27 to TRBJ2-7; TCRdb names TRBD1, which stays unverified in the absence of DNA. Germline-derived CDR1 and CDR2 are MNHEY and SMNVEV (reference sequence). CDR3 length: 17 residues. The CDR3 reads CASSLSPPGSGSYEQYF.

Its frequency marks this clonotype as medium-sized. V gene TRBV2 combines with J gene TRBJ1-6. Germline CDR1 and CDR2: SNHLY and FYNNEI. The CDR3 runs to 14 residues. The CDR3 here is CASGEGGVLAPLHF. Together with reference TRBV2 and TRBJ1-6, the CDR3 gives the full variable domain: EPEVTQTPSHQVTQMGQEVILRCVPISNHLYFYWYRQILGQKVEFLVSFYNNEISEKSEIFDDQFSVERPDGSNFTLKIRSTKLEDSAMYFCASGEGGVLAPLHFGNGTRLTVT.

V is TRBV7-9 and J is TRBJ1-6. CDR3 length equals 14 residues. CDR1 is SEHNR and CDR2 is FQNEAQ in the germline V gene (reference sequence). The CDR3 reads CASSLKQAYSPLHF.

The chain couples TRBV6-5 to TRBJ2-7; absent DNA, TCRdb's TRBD1 call cannot be checked. The CDR3 covers 13 residues. Germline CDR1 reads MNHEY; CDR2 reads SVGAGI. CDR3 in amino acids: CASRDIAAYEQYF.

The chain is built from TRBV27 and TRBJ2-5; TCRdb selects TRBD2, and the lack of DNA leaves this call unchecked. This CDR3 has 14 amino acids. CDR1 and CDR2 from the germline V gene are MNHEY and SMNVEV (reference sequence). This CDR3 reads CASSPGLGVRTQYF.

This clonotype registers medium-sized by frequency. The chain couples TRBV4-1 to TRBJ1-1; TCRdb designates TRBD1, a call that cannot be tested without DNA. CDR1 MGHRA and CDR2 YSYEKL come from the germline V gene. CDR3 length: 14 amino acids. The CDR3 loop reads CASSQDRGREEAFF.

J is TRBJ2-7 and V is TRBV28; TCRdb names TRBD2, which stays unverified in the absence of DNA. This CDR3 has 14 residues. Germline CDR1 MDHEN, CDR2 SYDVKM. The CDR3 here is CASSIVGPGDEQYF.

The chain carries TRBV7-9 and TRBJ2-3; TCRdb names TRBD2, which stays unverified in the absence of DNA. CDR1 SEHNR and CDR2 FQNEAQ come from the germline V gene (reference sequence). CDR3 length equals 17 residues. The chain's CDR3 is CASSPTLDFTSTDTQYF.